This TCR beta chain was recovered during a study of identical twins. Study-wide points: Alpha sequences out of frame and shared by twins had excess low generation probability. Memory repertoires lacked the insertion deficit that abundant cord blood beta clonotypes showed.

cDNA carried unique molecular identifiers, and a universal primer site was added by template switching. One entry per CDR3 protein, called by TCRdb with MiXCR from the 5' RACE reads. The table includes about 890,000 distinct CDR3 sequences, around 12% detected once. In this sample, this clonotype turned up a few times. Its antigen is currently unknown. V gave up 8 bases and J gave up 5 bases, with 10 bases separating them. The CDR3 is 12 residues long. This same sample was also part of a study on yellow fever vaccine responses in identical twins.

The source material was PBMCs. The receptor was derived from a woman under 30 in good health. V usage is TRBV12-3 or TRBV12-4 and J usage is TRBJ2-1; a possible D gene is TRBD2 (5 bases). CDR3 DNA sequence: TGTGCCAGCCGCCGGGAACACAATGAGCAGTTCTTC. This codes for CASRREHNEQFF.